This entry lists 24 T cell receptor beta chains sequenced from one sample in a study of T cells in Graves' hyperthyroidism and ophthalmopathy. RNA transcripts were the template for amplifying TCR beta CDR3 regions. The TCR CDR3 first-round RT-PCR relied on the HTBI primer set. Each CDR3 protein is one row after TCRdb ran MiXCR on the multiplex PCR reads. The sample has 500,000 to 650,000 distinct CDR3 sequences, 46% seen once. Input material: peripheral blood or thyroid tissue (not recorded which). The receptors were sampled from an adult woman with Graves' disease, either hyperthyroidism or ophthalmopathy (not recorded which).

This clonotype was detected ten times or more. The CDR3 DNA reads TGTGCCAGCTTGGATGGGACTACTTCCTACGAGCAGTACTTC. Translation gives CASLDGTTSYEQYF. The V gene is TRBV5-6, the J gene TRBJ2-7; TRBD2 aligns across 7 bases. Germline lookup yields CDR1 SGHDT and CDR2 YYEEEE. V lost 7 bases, J lost 1 base, and 8 bases stayed unmatched. The CDR3 runs to 14 residues.

At least ten counts were recorded for this clonotype. The V call is TRBV5-1, the J call TRBJ1-1, with a weak D call TRBD1 (5 bases). The germline V gene has CDR1 SGHRS and CDR2 YFSETQ. The V gene lost 0 bases and the J gene lost 4 bases, with 16 bases spanning the gap. The length of the CDR3 is 16 residues. For the CDR3, the DNA is TGCGCCAGCAGCTTGGCCGGGGGGAACGTGTTCACTGAAGCTTTCTTT. Translated: CASSLAGGNVFTEAFF.

The J gene is TRBJ1-5, the V gene TRBV10-3; 11 nucleotides agree with TRBD1. Germline CDR1 is ENHRY and CDR2 is SYGVKD. CDR3 length: 14 amino acids. The V gene end was trimmed by 6 bases and the J gene end by 6 bases; junction bases not matched to a gene: 4. In DNA form, the CDR3 reads TGTGCCATCAGGGGAGGACAGGGGGCTCAGCCCCAGCATTTT. Its translation: CAIRGGQGAQPQHF.

The genes are TRBV7-6 and TRBJ2-7; D gene uncertain. Germline CDR1 is SGHVS and CDR2 is FNYEAQ. The CDR3 covers 13 residues. DNA for the CDR3: TGTGCTGAAACCCCCGGGCCAGAATACGAGCAGTACTTC. Translated: CAETPGPEYEQYF.

The J gene is TRBJ2-2, the V gene TRBV20-1; perhaps TRBD1 as D (6 bases). The CDR3 has 13 residues. Germline V lookup: CDR1 DFQATT, CDR2 SNEGSKA (reference sequence). With 1 base removed from V and 9 bases from J, the gap between germline ends came to 12 bases. The CDR3 loop reads CSARGQGRWELFF. CDR3 bases: TGCAGTGCTAGAGGGCAGGGGCGATGGGAGCTGTTTTTT.

Notes on this clonotype: Germline is not matched at one junction end, which may reflect a read error. The chain couples TRBV5-5 to TRBJ1-6; 7 nucleotides align to TRBD1. Germline CDR1 and CDR2: SGHKS and YYEKEE (reference sequence). The length of the CDR3 is 18 residues. The CDR3 is CASSRTETGSANHSPLHF. Here the CDR3 DNA reads TGCGCCAGCAGCCGGACCGAGACAGGGAGCGCAAATCATTCACCCCTCCACTTT.

This clonotype has at least ten counts. J is TRBJ1-2 and V is TRBV29-1, with D hard to call. CDR1 is SQVTM and CDR2 is ANQGSEA in the germline V gene. Trimming left V 0 bases short and J 8 bases short, with 13 bases between. The CDR3 consists of 13 residues. The chain's CDR3 is CSVEELAGLGYTF. The CDR3 DNA is TGCAGCGTTGAAGAACTTGCGGGGTTGGGCTACACCTTC.

This clonotype came up many times. As DNA, the CDR3 is TGTGCCACCAGTGACTACTCGAACACTGAAGCTTTCTTT. It translates to CATSDYSNTEAFF. The V and J genes are TRBV24-1 and TRBJ1-1; D not resolved. The V gene lost 4 bases and the J gene lost 1 base, with 6 bases spanning the gap. Germline V gene data show CDR1 as KGHDR and CDR2 as SFDVKD. The CDR3 length is 13 residues.

This clonotype was detected ten times or more. This chain uses TRBV29-1 with TRBJ2-2, with 12 bases lining up with TRBD2. This CDR3 has 16 amino acids. Looked up from germline, CDR1 is SQVTM and CDR2 is ANQGSEA. With V trimmed by 5 bases and J by 1 base, 5 bases remained unmatched. The CDR3 here is CSVQGLAGKNTGELFF. The CDR3 nucleotides are TGCAGCGTTCAAGGACTAGCGGGAAAGAACACCGGGGAGCTGTTTTTT.

This chain links TRBV28 with TRBJ1-6; the D gene is possibly TRBD1 (5 bases). The CDR3 covers 13 residues. Germline CDR1 reads MDHEN; CDR2 reads SYDVKM. V lost 6 bases to trimming and J lost 7 bases, with 10 bases between them. CDR3: CASRPRQNSPLHF. Written as DNA, the CDR3 is TGTGCCAGCAGGCCCCGACAGAATTCACCCCTCCACTTT.

The chain joins TRBV15 to TRBJ1-1, with D tentatively TRBD1 (5 bases). V dropped 5 bases and J dropped 0 bases, with 10 bases sitting between them. The CDR3 is made up of 14 amino acids. The germline V gene encodes CDR1 LNHNV and CDR2 YYDKDF (reference sequence). The CDR3 region has the DNA TGTGCCACCAGCGGACAAAGCTTGAACACTGAAGCTTTCTTT. Translated: CATSGQSLNTEAFF.

This clonotype was seen a few times. The chain employs TRBV20-1 and TRBJ2-7; TRBD1 or TRBD2 may be the D gene (5 bases each). CDR1 and CDR2 from the germline V gene are DFQATT and SNEGSKA (reference sequence). The CDR3 is made up of 11 amino acids. V dropped 6 bases and J dropped 2 bases, with 8 bases sitting between them. The CDR3 here is CSARDAYEQYF. The CDR3 DNA reads as TGCAGTGCAAGGGACGCCTACGAGCAGTACTTC.

This chain joins TRBV6-5 and TRBJ2-7; 7 positions match TRBD2. The CDR3 contains 12 residues. J was trimmed by 6 bases and V by 5 bases; bases with no gene match: 4. Per the germline V gene, CDR1 is MNHEY and CDR2 is SVGAGI. In DNA form, the CDR3 reads TGTGCCAGCAGTCGCCCGGGAGGCGAGCAGTACTTC. Encoded protein: CASSRPGGEQYF.

The V call is TRBV7-2, the J call TRBJ2-5; TRBD1 matches 7 bases. The germline V gene has CDR1 SGHTA and CDR2 FQGNSA. This CDR3 has 15 residues. J gave up 2 bases and V 4 bases, and 7 bases lay outside the gene matches. CDR3 residues: CASSSSGTAQETQYF. CDR3 nucleotides: TGTGCCAGCAGCTCTTCCGGGACAGCACAAGAGACCCAGTACTTC.

The chain joins TRBV7-8 to TRBJ1-6; unclear D gene. This CDR3 region has 16 residues. With 4 bases removed from V and 14 bases from J, the gap between germline ends came to 24 bases. The germline V gene has CDR1 SGHVS and CDR2 FQNEAQ. The CDR3 loop is CASSSGPALWQSALHF. The CDR3 coding sequence is TGTGCCAGCAGCTCTGGCCCGGCCCTTTGGCAATCAGCCCTCCACTTT.

The chain uses TRBV2 and TRBJ2-2; D is ambiguous. V was clipped by 2 bases and J by 7 bases, with 11 bases between them. The germline CDR1 and CDR2 sequences are SNHLY and FYNNEI. The CDR3 totals 14 residues. CDR3 nucleotide sequence: TGTGCCAGCAGTGAATCGCAGAAAGGCGGGGAGCTGTTTTTT. Protein sequence: CASSESQKGGELFF.

This chain uses TRBV10-3 with TRBJ2-7; 9 bases line up with TRBD1. Germline trimming cut 3 bases from V and 0 bases from J; bases unmatched to any gene: 3. Germline V gene data show CDR1 as ENHRY and CDR2 as SYGVKD. The CDR3 contains 15 residues. The CDR3 nucleotides are TGTGCCATCAGTGACGGGACAGGGAGCTCCTACGAGCAGTACTTC. The encoded protein is CAISDGTGSSYEQYF.

This clonotype has ten or more counts. The chain has TRBV14 and TRBJ1-1; 8 bases are a match to TRBD1. Trimming removed 6 bases from V and 6 bases from J; junction bases left unmatched: 12. From germline, CDR1 is SGHDN and CDR2 FVKESK. The CDR3 length is 15 residues. The CDR3 here is CASSHLLGQGPEAFF. CDR3 nucleotide sequence: TGTGCCAGCAGTCACCTTCTAGGACAGGGACCTGAAGCTTTCTTT.

This clonotype appeared many times. CDR3 in DNA: TGTGCCAGCTCCAGGAGCGGGAGGTCAGAGACCCAGTACTTC. This translates into CASSRSGRSETQYF. The chain has TRBV12-3 or TRBV12-4 and TRBJ2-5; 9 positions agree with TRBD2. V was pared by 8 bases and J by 4 bases, with 8 bases of the junction left unmatched. The CDR3 extends over 14 amino acids.

CDR3 region: CASSQDGPNDGYTF. CDR3 sequence (DNA): TGTGCCAGCAGCCAAGATGGGCCTAATGACGGCTACACCTTC. V is TRBV16 and J is TRBJ1-2; no firm D call. The V gene lost 2 bases and the J gene lost 8 bases, with 15 bases spanning the gap. Germline-derived CDR1 and CDR2 are KGHSY and FQNENV. The CDR3 length is 14 residues.

The chain recombines TRBV12-3 or TRBV12-4 with TRBJ1-4, with 8 nucleotides matching TRBD1. The trim removed 6 bases at V and 8 bases at J, leaving 11 bases unmatched. This CDR3 contains 15 residues. CDR3 DNA sequence: TGTGCCAGCAGGTTGGCCCAGGGGGCAGGCGAAAAACTGTTTTTT. This encodes CASRLAQGAGEKLFF.

This clonotype showed up many times. This chain links TRBV10-3 with TRBJ1-4, with a possible D match to TRBD1 (6 bases). The CDR3 consists of 16 residues. CDR1 and CDR2 (germline): ENHRY, SYGVKD. The germline V and J ends were trimmed by 0 bases and 6 bases, with 14 bases remaining between them. The CDR3 protein is CAISESGGRFDEKLFF. CDR3 DNA: TGTGCCATCAGTGAGTCTGGGGGGCGTTTCGATGAAAAACTGTTTTTT.

Here the CDR3 DNA reads TGTGCCAGTAGTATCCAAACGGGGGCCGGGTCCCAGCCCCAGCATTTT. Encoded protein: CASSIQTGAGSQPQHF. The chain employs TRBV19 and TRBJ1-5; weak D call: TRBD1 (6 bases). V was pared by 3 bases and J by 7 bases, with 19 bases between. This CDR3 has 16 residues. CDR1 LNHDA and CDR2 SQIVND come from the germline V gene (reference sequence).

The sample holds many counts of this clonotype. V usage is TRBV10-3 and J usage is TRBJ1-1, with a tentative D call TRBD1 (5 bases). CDR1 is ENHRY and CDR2 is SYGVKD in the germline V gene. Trimming stripped 10 bases from V and 0 bases from J, with 9 bases between. The CDR3 spans 12 residues. The DNA for the CDR3 is TGTGCCACCGCGGGGGTGAACACTGAAGCTTTCTTT. Translating gives CATAGVNTEAFF.